The TCR beta chain under discussion was sequenced for a study of T cell changes during pregnancy in multiple sclerosis. Sequencing was performed with immunoSEQ multiplex PCR; in TCRdb, only in-frame clones are kept and a portion is missing. The table records over 50,000 clones, roughly 89% of them present only once. Unmatched junction bases numbered 5, after V lost 0 bases and J lost 0 bases. The CDR3 consists of 17 residues. In germline, CDR1 is LGHNA, CDR2 YNFKEQ. The sample was peripheral blood from another person, used as feeder cells. The origin of this receptor is a human donor whose cells served as feeder cells for cultures in a pregnancy study. The V call is TRBV4-2, the J call TRBJ1-1; TRBD1 aligns across 9 bases. Here the CDR3 DNA reads TGTGCCAGCAGCCAAGAACAGGGGGCGTTTATGAACACTGAAGCTTTCTTT. This gives the protein CASSQEQGAFMNTEAFF.